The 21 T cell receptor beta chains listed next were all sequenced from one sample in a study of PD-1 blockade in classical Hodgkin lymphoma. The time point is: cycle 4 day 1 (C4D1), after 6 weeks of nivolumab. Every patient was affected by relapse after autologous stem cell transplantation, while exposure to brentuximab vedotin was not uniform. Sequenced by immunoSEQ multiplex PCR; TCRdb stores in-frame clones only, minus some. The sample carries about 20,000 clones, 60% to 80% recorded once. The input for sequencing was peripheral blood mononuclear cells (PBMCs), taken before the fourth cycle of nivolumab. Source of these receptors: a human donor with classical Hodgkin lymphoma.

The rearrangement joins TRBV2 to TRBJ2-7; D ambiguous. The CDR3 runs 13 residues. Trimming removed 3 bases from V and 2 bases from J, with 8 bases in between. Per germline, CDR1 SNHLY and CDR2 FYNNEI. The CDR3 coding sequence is TGTGCCAGCAGTGATCTCATTACCTACGAGCAGTACTTC. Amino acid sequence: CASSDLITYEQYF.

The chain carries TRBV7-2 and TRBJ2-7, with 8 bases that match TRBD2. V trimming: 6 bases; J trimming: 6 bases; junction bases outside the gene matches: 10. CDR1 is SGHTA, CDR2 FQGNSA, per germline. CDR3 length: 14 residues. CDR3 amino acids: CASSLVGGASEQYF. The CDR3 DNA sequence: TGTGCCAGCAGTCTAGTCGGGGGGGCCTCCGAGCAGTACTTC.

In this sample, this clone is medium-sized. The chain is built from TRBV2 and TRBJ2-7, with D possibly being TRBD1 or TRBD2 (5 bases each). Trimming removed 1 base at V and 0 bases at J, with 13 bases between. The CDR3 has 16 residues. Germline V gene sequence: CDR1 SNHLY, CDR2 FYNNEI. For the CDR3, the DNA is TGTGCCAGCAGTGAAGGGGGTAAGGGGACCTCCTACGAGCAGTACTTC. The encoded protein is CASSEGGKGTSYEQYF.

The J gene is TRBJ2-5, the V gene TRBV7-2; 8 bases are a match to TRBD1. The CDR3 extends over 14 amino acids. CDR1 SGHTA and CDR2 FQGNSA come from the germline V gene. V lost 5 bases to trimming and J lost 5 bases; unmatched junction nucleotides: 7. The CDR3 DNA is TGTGCCAGCAGCCACAACAGGGGGAAGGAGACCCAGTACTTC. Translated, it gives CASSHNRGKETQYF.

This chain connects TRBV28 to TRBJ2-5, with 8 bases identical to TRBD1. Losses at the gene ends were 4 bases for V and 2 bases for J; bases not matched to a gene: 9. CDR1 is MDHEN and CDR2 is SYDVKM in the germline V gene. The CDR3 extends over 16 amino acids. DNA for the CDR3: TGTGCCAGCAGTTCAAGACAGGGGAGTCAACAAGAGACCCAGTACTTC. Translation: CASSSRQGSQQETQYF. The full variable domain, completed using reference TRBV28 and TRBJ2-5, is DVKVTQSSRYLVKRTGEKVFLECVQDMDHENMFWYRQDPGLGLRLIYFSYDVKMKEKGDIPEGYSVSREKKERFSLILESASTNQTSMYLCASSSRQGSQQETQYFGPGTRLLVL.

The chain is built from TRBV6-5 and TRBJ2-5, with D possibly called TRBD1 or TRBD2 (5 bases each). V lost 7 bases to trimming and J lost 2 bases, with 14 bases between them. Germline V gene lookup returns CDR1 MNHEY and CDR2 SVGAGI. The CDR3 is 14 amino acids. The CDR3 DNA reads TGTGCCAGCACCGTACCCGGGGCACAAGAGACCCAGTACTTC. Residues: CASTVPGAQETQYF.

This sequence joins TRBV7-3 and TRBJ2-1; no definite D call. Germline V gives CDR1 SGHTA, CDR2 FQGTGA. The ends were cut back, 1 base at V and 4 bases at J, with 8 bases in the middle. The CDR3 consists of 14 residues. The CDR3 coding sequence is TGTGCCAGCAGCTTAATGGCGGAGTACAATGAGCAGTTCTTC. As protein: CASSLMAEYNEQFF.

The CDR3 spells CASSPRRDRTGELFF. DNA of the CDR3: TGTGCCAGCAGCCCTCGCAGGGACCGTACCGGGGAGCTGTTTTTT. This chain connects TRBV5-4 to TRBJ2-2; D is tentatively TRBD1 or TRBD2 (5 bases each). Germline V gene data show CDR1 as SGHNT and CDR2 as YYREEE (reference sequence). V dropped 4 bases and J dropped 5 bases, with 15 bases sitting between them. The CDR3 loop spans 15 amino acids.

CDR3 nucleotides: TGTGCCAGCAGCTTGACACCGACAGGAAAAGAGACCCAGTACTTC. The encoded protein is CASSLTPTGKETQYF. V is TRBV5-5 and J is TRBJ2-5; tentatively, D is TRBD1 (6 bases). The CDR3 is 15 residues long. The germline V gene encodes CDR1 SGHKS and CDR2 YYEKEE (reference sequence). Trimming removed 1 base at V and 3 bases at J, with 13 bases between.

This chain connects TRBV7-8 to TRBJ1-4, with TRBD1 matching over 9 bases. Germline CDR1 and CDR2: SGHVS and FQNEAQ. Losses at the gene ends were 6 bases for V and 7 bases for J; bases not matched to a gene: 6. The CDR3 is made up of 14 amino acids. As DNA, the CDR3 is TGTGCCAGCAGATCCGGGACAGGGCTTGAAAAACTGTTTTTT. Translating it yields CASRSGTGLEKLFF.

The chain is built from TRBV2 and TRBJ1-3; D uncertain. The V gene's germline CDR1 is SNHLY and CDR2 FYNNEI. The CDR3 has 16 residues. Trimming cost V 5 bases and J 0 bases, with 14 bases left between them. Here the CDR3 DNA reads TGTGCCAGCAGTAGGAGTTTGCCGAGCTCTGGAAACACCATATATTTT. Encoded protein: CASSRSLPSSGNTIYF.

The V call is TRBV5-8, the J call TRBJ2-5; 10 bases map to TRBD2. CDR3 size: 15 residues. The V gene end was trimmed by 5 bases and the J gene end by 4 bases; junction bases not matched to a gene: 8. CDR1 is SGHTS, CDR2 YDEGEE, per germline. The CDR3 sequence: CASRGGTSVSETQYF. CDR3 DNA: TGTGCCAGCAGAGGCGGGACTAGCGTTTCAGAGACCCAGTACTTC. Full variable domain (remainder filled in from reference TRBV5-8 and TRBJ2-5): EAGVTQSPTHLIKTRGQQATLRCSPISGHTSVYWYQQALGLGLQFLLWYDEGEERNRGNFPPRFSGRQFPNYSSELNVNALELEDSALYLCASRGGTSVSETQYFGPGTRLLVL.

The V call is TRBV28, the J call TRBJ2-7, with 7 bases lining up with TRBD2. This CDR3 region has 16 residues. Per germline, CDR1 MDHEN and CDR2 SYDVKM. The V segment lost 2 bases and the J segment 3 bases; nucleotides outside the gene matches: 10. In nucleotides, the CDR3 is TGTGCCAGCAGTTTACGTTTGAAGCTAGCGGTCTACGAGCAGTACTTC. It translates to CASSLRLKLAVYEQYF.

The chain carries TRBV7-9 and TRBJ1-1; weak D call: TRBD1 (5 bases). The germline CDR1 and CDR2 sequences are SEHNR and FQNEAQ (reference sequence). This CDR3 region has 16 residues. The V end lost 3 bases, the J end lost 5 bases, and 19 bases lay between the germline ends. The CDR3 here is CASSFPGGQGETEAFF. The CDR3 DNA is TGTGCCAGCAGCTTCCCCGGTGGCCAAGGGGAGACTGAAGCTTTCTTT.

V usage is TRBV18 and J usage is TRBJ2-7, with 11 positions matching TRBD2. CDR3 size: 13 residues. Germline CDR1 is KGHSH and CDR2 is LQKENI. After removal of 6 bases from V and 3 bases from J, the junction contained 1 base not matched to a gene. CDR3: CASSGTSGYEQYF. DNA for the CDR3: TGTGCCAGCTCCGGGACTAGCGGCTACGAGCAGTACTTC.

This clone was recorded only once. CDR3 DNA sequence: TGTGCCAGCAGTTTTCAAACAGGGGTTAATGGCTACACCTTC. Amino acid sequence: CASSFQTGVNGYTF. The chain couples TRBV28 to TRBJ1-2, with TRBD1 matching 7 bases. This CDR3 comprises 14 residues. Looked up from germline, CDR1 is MDHEN and CDR2 is SYDVKM. The trim removed 3 bases at V and 6 bases at J, leaving 7 bases unmatched.

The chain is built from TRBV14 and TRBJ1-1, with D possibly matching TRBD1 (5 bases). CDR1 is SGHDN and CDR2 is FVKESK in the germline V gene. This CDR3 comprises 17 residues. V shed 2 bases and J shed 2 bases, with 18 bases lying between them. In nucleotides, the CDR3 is TGTGCCAGCAGCCAACGACGTTCGACAGTAAAAAACACTGAAGCTTTCTTT. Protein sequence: CASSQRRSTVKNTEAFF.

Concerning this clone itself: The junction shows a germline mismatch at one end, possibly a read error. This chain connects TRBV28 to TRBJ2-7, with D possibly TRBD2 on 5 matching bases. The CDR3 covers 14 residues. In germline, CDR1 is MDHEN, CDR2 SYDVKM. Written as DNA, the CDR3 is TGTGCCAGCAGTTTATTCACTGAGAGTCATCTGGAGGTCTTC. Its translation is CASSLFTESHLEVF. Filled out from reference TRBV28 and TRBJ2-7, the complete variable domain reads DVKVTQSSRYLVKRTGEKVFLECVQDMDHENMFWYRQDPGLGLRLIYFSYDVKMKEKGDIPEGYSVSREKKERFSLILESASTNQTSMYLCASSLFTESHLEVFGPGTRLTVT.

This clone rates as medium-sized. CDR3 region: CASSLAWGTGDSTDTQYF. CDR3 nucleotides: TGTGCCAGCAGCTTAGCGTGGGGGACAGGGGATAGCACAGATACGCAGTATTTT. The chain recombines TRBV7-6 with TRBJ2-3; TRBD1 aligns across 10 bases. Germline CDR1 reads SGHVS; CDR2 reads FNYEAQ. V lost 0 bases and J lost 0; bases outside the gene matches: 6. The CDR3 is 18 amino acids.

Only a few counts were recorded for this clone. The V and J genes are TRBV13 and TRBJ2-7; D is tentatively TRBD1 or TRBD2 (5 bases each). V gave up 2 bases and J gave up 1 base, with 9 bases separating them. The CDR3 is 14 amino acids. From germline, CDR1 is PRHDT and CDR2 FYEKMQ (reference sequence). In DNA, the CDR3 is TGTGCCAGCAGCTTATGGGACGGGTCCTACGAGCAGTACTTC. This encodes CASSLWDGSYEQYF.

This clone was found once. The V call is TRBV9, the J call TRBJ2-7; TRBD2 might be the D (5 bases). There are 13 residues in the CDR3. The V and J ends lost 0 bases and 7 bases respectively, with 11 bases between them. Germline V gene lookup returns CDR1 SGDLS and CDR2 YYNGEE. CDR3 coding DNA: TGTGCCAGCAGCGTAGACCCCGGCGGGGAGCAGTACTTC. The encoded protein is CASSVDPGGEQYF.